What follows are 20 T cell receptor beta chains derived from one specimen sequenced in a study of cytomegalovirus exposure and HLA in healthy donors. Sequenced by immunoSEQ multiplex PCR; TCRdb stores in-frame clones only, minus some. Of over 200,000 clones in the sample, around 88% were seen once. The specimen sequenced was PBMCs. These receptors were taken from a woman between 18 and 29 years old in good health and CMV-seronegative.

V usage is TRBV9 and J usage is TRBJ2-7; 8 bases map to TRBD1. CDR3 length: 15 amino acids. Germline lookup yields CDR1 SGDLS and CDR2 YYNGEE. Trimming at V came to 3 bases and at J to 0 bases, leaving 5 bases not matched to a gene. This chain's CDR3 is CASSDGDRGSYEQYF. The CDR3 nucleotides are TGTGCCAGCAGCGATGGAGACAGGGGCTCCTACGAGCAGTACTTC.

The chain is built from TRBV14 and TRBJ2-7, with 9 bases matching TRBD2. J was trimmed by 2 bases and V by 0 bases; bases with no gene match: 5. There are 16 residues in the CDR3. In germline, CDR1 is SGHDN, CDR2 FVKESK. The CDR3 loop is CASSQDRTSVPYEQYF. The CDR3 DNA is TGTGCCAGCAGCCAAGACCGGACTAGCGTTCCCTACGAGCAGTACTTC.

V gene TRBV29-1 combines with J gene TRBJ1-1; no clear D. Looked up from germline, CDR1 is SQVTM and CDR2 is ANQGSEA. Trimming cost V 4 bases and J 4 bases, with 13 bases left between them. This CDR3 comprises 13 residues. CDR3: CSVAVGEVTEAFF. The CDR3 bases are TGCAGCGTTGCTGTAGGAGAGGTCACTGAAGCTTTCTTT.

V gene TRBV25-1 combines with J gene TRBJ1-2; 7 nucleotides agree with TRBD1. The V gene's germline CDR1 is MGHDK and CDR2 SYGVNS. With V trimmed by 2 bases and J by 8 bases, 5 bases remained unmatched. This CDR3 has 13 amino acids. CDR3 loop: CASSEHGQEGYTF. The CDR3 bases are TGTGCCAGCAGTGAACACGGACAGGAAGGCTACACCTTC.

The chain combines TRBV27 with TRBJ2-1, with 11 positions matching TRBD2. J was trimmed by 7 bases and V by 6 bases; bases with no gene match: 8. The CDR3 extends over 15 amino acids. Germline assignment: CDR1 MNHEY and CDR2 SMNVEV (reference sequence). CDR3 DNA sequence: TGTGCCAGCAGACTAATAGGACTAGCGGGTAATGAGCAGTTCTTC. Translated, it gives CASRLIGLAGNEQFF.

V usage is TRBV5-4 and J usage is TRBJ2-1, with D tentatively TRBD2 (7 bases). Per the germline V gene, CDR1 is SGHNT and CDR2 is YYREEE (reference sequence). Trimming cost V 5 bases and J 9 bases, with 24 bases left between them. The CDR3 length is 16 residues. CDR3 nucleotide sequence: TGTGCCAGCAGTGGGGGGCGGGAGAGGCATCACGGTGAGCAGTTCTTC. Its translation: CASSGGRERHHGEQFF.

This rearrangement joins TRBV7-6 to TRBJ1-1; 11 bases line up with TRBD1. J lost 1 base, V lost 1 base, and 11 bases had no gene match. The CDR3 extends over 19 amino acids. CDR1 is SGHVS, CDR2 FNYEAQ, per germline. This CDR3 reads CASSLVPRTGGGRNTEAFF. The CDR3 region has the DNA TGTGCCAGCAGCTTAGTCCCTAGGACAGGGGGCGGGAGGAACACTGAAGCTTTCTTT.

This rearrangement joins TRBV9 to TRBJ1-3, with D possibly matching TRBD1 (5 bases). The V and J ends lost 4 bases and 4 bases respectively, with 15 bases between them. The CDR3 contains 15 residues. Looked up from germline, CDR1 is SGDLS and CDR2 is YYNGEE. CDR3 residues: CASSPGGAVGNTIYF. Here the CDR3 DNA reads TGTGCCAGCAGCCCCGGGGGTGCTGTAGGAAACACCATATATTTT.

J is TRBJ2-1 and V is TRBV5-1; D remains ambiguous. V lost 0 bases and J 5 bases, leaving 6 bases between the germline ends. The CDR3 is 13 residues long. Germline values: CDR1 SGHRS, CDR2 YFSETQ. CDR3 in amino acids: CASSLGLNNEQFF. The CDR3 region has the DNA TGCGCCAGCAGCTTGGGACTGAACAATGAGCAGTTCTTC.

This rearrangement joins TRBV9 to TRBJ2-1; D gene uncertain. Germline-derived CDR1 and CDR2 are SGDLS and YYNGEE. The CDR3 spans 16 residues. V was trimmed by 2 bases and J by 4 bases, leaving 16 bases between them. CDR3: CASSVGVSLVYNEQFF. The CDR3 DNA reads TGTGCCAGCAGCGTTGGCGTCAGTCTAGTATACAATGAGCAGTTCTTC.

V is TRBV27 and J is TRBJ2-3; no clear D. V was pared by 8 bases and J by 1 base, with 13 bases between. This CDR3 comprises 14 residues. Germline V gives CDR1 MNHEY, CDR2 SMNVEV (reference sequence). CDR3 sequence: CASHSDLRTDTQYF. In DNA form, the CDR3 reads TGTGCCAGCCACTCCGATCTTCGCACAGATACGCAGTATTTT.

CDR3 protein: CATSRVIGTDTQYF. The CDR3 DNA sequence: TGTGCCACCAGCAGAGTAATAGGCACAGATACGCAGTATTTT. This chain uses TRBV15 with TRBJ2-3; no definite D call. This CDR3 is built from 14 residues. V was shortened by 1 base and J by 1 base, with 6 bases between the two germline ends. CDR1 and CDR2 (germline): LNHNV, YYDKDF (reference sequence).

This chain links TRBV9 with TRBJ2-1; TRBD2 agrees at 9 bases. In germline, CDR1 is SGDLS, CDR2 YYNGEE. The ends lost 3 bases at V and 5 bases at J; junction bases unmatched: 6. There are 15 residues in the CDR3. Written as DNA, the CDR3 is TGTGCCAGCAGCGCCAGCGGGAGGTCCCACAATGAGCAGTTCTTC. It translates to CASSASGRSHNEQFF.

The V call is TRBV10-1, the J call TRBJ1-1; D possibly corresponds to TRBD1 (6 bases). This CDR3 spans 13 amino acids. Trimming removed 2 bases at V and 5 bases at J, with 9 bases between. CDR1 and CDR2 (germline): WNHNN, SYGVQD (reference sequence). The chain's CDR3 is CASSEPDSTEAFF. For the CDR3, the DNA is TGCGCCAGCAGTGAGCCGGACAGTACTGAAGCTTTCTTT.

The chain has TRBV15 and TRBJ2-1, with a possible D match to TRBD1 (6 bases). The CDR3 runs to 14 residues. The germline gives CDR1 LNHNV, CDR2 YYDKDF (reference sequence). V lost 2 bases, J lost 7 bases, and 12 bases lay in between. This chain's CDR3 is CATSRSLQGNEQFF. As DNA, the CDR3 is TGTGCCACCAGCAGATCCCTACAGGGAAATGAGCAGTTCTTC.

The chain employs TRBV28 and TRBJ1-5, with unresolved D. V lost 4 bases to trimming and J lost 1 base, with 14 bases between them. Germline V lookup: CDR1 MDHEN, CDR2 SYDVKM. The CDR3 is 16 residues long. The DNA of the CDR3 is TGTGCCAGCAGTTCCATCGAGGGAGCCAGCAATCAGCCCCAGCATTTT. As protein: CASSSIEGASNQPQHF.

CDR3 sequence reads: CASSPRDSNEKLFF. The CDR3 DNA is TGTGCCAGCTCACCCCGGGATTCTAATGAAAAACTGTTTTTT. The gene calls are TRBV18 and TRBJ1-4; D is undetermined. CDR3 length equals 14 residues. Trimming removed 3 bases from V and 3 bases from J, with 8 bases in between. Germline V CDR1 and CDR2: KGHSH, LQKENI.

The CDR3 DNA reads TGCGCCAGCAGCCAAGATCTGATTCGGGGACAGACGGTAGGGGACATTCAGTACTTC. Protein: CASSQDLIRGQTVGDIQYF. V gene TRBV4-1 combines with J gene TRBJ2-4; 7 bases align to TRBD1. CDR1 is MGHRA and CDR2 is YSYEKL in the germline V gene. V was clipped by 0 bases and J by 8 bases; unmatched bases: 19. This CDR3 contains 19 residues.

This chain connects TRBV18 to TRBJ1-2; 9 nucleotides align to TRBD1. Germline values: CDR1 KGHSH, CDR2 LQKENI. V dropped 3 bases and J dropped 6; count of bases not matched to a gene: 5. The CDR3 loop spans 14 amino acids. CDR3 amino acids: CASSPGTGQNGYTF. The CDR3 DNA sequence: TGTGCCAGCTCACCGGGGACAGGGCAGAATGGCTACACCTTC.

Note on this clone: Other DNA sequences within the sample encode an identical CDR3. The chain is built from TRBV2 and TRBJ2-7, with D unresolved. The germline V gene has CDR1 SNHLY and CDR2 FYNNEI. Trimming cost V 3 bases and J 3 bases, with 3 bases left between them. The CDR3 is 11 residues long. The CDR3 nucleotides are TGTGCCAGCAGTGACAGCTACGAGCAGTACTTC. Translated: CASSDSYEQYF.